The clone carrying this TCR beta chain has only a few counts. Antigen unknown. These data belong to a study of Graves' ophthalmopathy and Graves' hyperthyroidism. Study observations and caveats: The model forecast ophthalmopathy progression, reaching roughly 71% sensitivity and about 72% specificity. Most clonotypes expanded in thyroid above 0.001 frequency were present in blood too.

The germline V and J ends were trimmed by 1 base and 7 bases, with 8 bases remaining between them. Germline assignment: CDR1 MNHNS and CDR2 SASEGT. The CDR3 is made up of 13 amino acids. PBMCs stemmed from more than 9.5 ml of fresh peripheral blood. The authors amplified TCR beta CDR3 regions, and they did so from RNA transcripts for repertoire sequencing. First-round RT-PCR relied on HTBI primers, and a second-round multiplex PCR came next. A single record per CDR3 protein comes from TCRdb applying MiXCR to the multiplex PCR reads. This repertoire shows 13,000 to 15,000 distinct CDR3 sequences, roughly 50% found once; its top ten account for 45% to 55%.

This clonotype was obtained from a woman under 40 with Graves' ophthalmopathy. The rearrangement uses TRBV6-1 and TRBJ1-5; no clear D. What was sequenced was peripheral blood. CDR3 region: CASSEGDAQPQHF. The CDR3 DNA follows: TGTGCCAGCAGTGAAGGAGACGCGCAGCCCCAGCATTTT.